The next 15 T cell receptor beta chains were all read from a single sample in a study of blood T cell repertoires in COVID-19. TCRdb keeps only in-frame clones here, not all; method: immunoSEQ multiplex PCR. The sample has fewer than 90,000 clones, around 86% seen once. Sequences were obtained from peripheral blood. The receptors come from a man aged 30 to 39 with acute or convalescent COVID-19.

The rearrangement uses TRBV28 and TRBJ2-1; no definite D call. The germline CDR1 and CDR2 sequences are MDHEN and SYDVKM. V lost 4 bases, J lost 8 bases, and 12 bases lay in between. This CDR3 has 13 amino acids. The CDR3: CASSSLDSDEQFF. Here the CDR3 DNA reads TGTGCCAGCAGTTCCTTAGATTCGGATGAGCAGTTCTTC.

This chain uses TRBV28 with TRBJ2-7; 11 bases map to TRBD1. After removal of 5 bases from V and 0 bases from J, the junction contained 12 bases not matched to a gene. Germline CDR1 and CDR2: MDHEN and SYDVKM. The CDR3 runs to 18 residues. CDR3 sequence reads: CASSPPYGTGGFSYEQYF. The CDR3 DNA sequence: TGTGCCAGCAGTCCGCCCTACGGGACAGGGGGTTTCTCCTACGAGCAGTACTTC.

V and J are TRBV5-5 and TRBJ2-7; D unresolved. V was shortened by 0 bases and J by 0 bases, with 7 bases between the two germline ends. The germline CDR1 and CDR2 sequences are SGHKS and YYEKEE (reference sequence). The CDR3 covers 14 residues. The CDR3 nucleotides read TGTGCCAGCAGCTTGGACCCACTCTCCTACGAGCAGTACTTC. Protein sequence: CASSLDPLSYEQYF.

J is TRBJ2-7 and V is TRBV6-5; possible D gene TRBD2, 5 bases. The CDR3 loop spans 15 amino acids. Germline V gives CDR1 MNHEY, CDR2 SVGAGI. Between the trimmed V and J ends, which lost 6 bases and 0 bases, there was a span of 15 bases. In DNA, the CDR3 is TGTGCCAGCAGGGCGGACGGGGTCAGCTCCTACGAGCAGTACTTC. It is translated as CASRADGVSSYEQYF.

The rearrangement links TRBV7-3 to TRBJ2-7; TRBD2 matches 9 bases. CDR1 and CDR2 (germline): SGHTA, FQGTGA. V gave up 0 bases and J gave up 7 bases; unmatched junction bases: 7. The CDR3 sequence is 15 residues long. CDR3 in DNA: TGTGCCAGCAGCTTAACCCCACTAGCGGGCGGTGAGCAGTACTTC. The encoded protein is CASSLTPLAGGEQYF.

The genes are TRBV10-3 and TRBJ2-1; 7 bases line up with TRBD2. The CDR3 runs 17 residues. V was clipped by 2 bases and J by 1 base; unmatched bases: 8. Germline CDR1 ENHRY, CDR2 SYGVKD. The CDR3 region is CAISEAAKAGSYNEQFF. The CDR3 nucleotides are TGTGCCATCAGTGAGGCGGCAAAAGCGGGGTCCTACAATGAGCAGTTCTTC.

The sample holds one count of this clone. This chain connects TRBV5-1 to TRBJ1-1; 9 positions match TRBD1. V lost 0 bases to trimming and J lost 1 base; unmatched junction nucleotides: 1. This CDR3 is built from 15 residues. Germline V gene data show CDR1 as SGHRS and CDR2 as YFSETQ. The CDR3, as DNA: TGCGCCAGCAGCTTGGGGACAGGGGAGAACACTGAAGCTTTCTTT. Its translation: CASSLGTGENTEAFF.

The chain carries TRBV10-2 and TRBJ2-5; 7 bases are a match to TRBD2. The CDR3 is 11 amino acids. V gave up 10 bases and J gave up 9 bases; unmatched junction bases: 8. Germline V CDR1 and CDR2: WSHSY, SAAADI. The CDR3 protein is CATLARGAQYF. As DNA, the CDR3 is TGCGCCACCCTGGCACGGGGGGCCCAGTACTTC.

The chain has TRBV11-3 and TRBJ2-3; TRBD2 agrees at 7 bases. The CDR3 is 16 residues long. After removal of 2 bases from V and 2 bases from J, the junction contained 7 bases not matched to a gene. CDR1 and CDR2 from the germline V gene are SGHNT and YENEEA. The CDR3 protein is CASSLLRGGVTDTQYF. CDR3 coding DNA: TGTGCCAGCAGCTTATTGCGGGGAGGGGTCACAGATACGCAGTATTTT.

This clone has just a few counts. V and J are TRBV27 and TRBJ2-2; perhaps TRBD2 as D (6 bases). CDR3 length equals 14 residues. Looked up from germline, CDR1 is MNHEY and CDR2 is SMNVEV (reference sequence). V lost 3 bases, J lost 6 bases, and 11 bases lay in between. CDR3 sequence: CASSFSSVAGELFF. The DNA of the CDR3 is TGTGCCAGCAGTTTTTCTAGCGTCGCCGGGGAGCTGTTTTTT.

The CDR3 loop reads CASAAGGETQYF. As DNA, the CDR3 is TGTGCCAGCGCGGCGGGGGGAGAGACCCAGTACTTC. The chain joins TRBV27 to TRBJ2-5; the match to TRBD2 covers 8 bases. Looked up from germline, CDR1 is MNHEY and CDR2 is SMNVEV (reference sequence). The CDR3 sequence is 12 residues long. The junction had 3 bases not matched to a gene; V was cut back by 8 bases and J by 4 bases.

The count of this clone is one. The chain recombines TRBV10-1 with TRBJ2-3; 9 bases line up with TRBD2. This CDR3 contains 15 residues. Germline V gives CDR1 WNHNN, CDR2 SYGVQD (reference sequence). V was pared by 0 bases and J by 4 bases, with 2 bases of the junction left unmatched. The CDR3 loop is CASSESTSGPDTQYF. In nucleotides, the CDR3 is TGCGCCAGCAGTGAGTCAACTAGCGGGCCAGATACGCAGTATTTT.

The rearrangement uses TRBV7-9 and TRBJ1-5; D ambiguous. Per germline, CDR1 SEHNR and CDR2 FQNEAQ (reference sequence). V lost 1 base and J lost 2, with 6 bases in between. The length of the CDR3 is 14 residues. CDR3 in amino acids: CASSLGAGNQPQHF. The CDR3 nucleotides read TGTGCCAGCAGCTTAGGGGCAGGCAATCAGCCCCAGCATTTT. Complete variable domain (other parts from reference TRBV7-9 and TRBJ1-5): DTGVSQNPRHKITKRGQNVTFRCDPISEHNRLYWYRQTLGQGPEFLTYFQNEAQLEKSRLLSDRFSAERPKGSFSTLEIQRTEQGDSAMYLCASSLGAGNQPQHFGDGTRLSIL.

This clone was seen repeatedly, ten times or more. For the CDR3, the DNA is TGTGCCAGCAGCCAAGACTGGACTCTTTACAATGAGCAGTTCTTC. Protein product: CASSQDWTLYNEQFF. The V and J genes are TRBV14 and TRBJ2-1; weak D call: TRBD2 (5 bases). Trimming took off 0 bases at V and 4 bases at J, with 10 bases between the two ends. CDR3 length equals 15 residues. The V gene's germline CDR1 is SGHDN and CDR2 FVKESK.

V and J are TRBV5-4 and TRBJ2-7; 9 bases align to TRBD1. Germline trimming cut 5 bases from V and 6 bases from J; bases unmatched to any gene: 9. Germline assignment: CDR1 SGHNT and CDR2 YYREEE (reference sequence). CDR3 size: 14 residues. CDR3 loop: CASSSGTGLGEQYF. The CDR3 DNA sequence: TGTGCCAGCAGTTCCGGGACAGGGTTGGGCGAGCAGTACTTC.